Presented here are 25 T cell receptor beta chains from one specimen sequenced in a study of T cell changes during pregnancy in multiple sclerosis. Profiled with immunoSEQ multiplex PCR; TCRdb holds only in-frame clones, not every one. Of around 100,000 clones in the sample, approximately 90% were seen once. The specimen was peripheral blood, collected after pregnancy. Every receptor here comes from a female donor with multiple sclerosis, enrolled in a pregnancy study.

The rearrangement links TRBV9 to TRBJ2-7, with no clear D. Looked up from germline, CDR1 is SGDLS and CDR2 is YYNGEE. This CDR3 is 13 amino acids long. Trimming removed 10 bases at V and 3 bases at J, with 17 bases between. The CDR3 DNA follows: TGTGCCTCTGGGCCTACTCCTTTCTACGAGCAGTACTTC. Translating gives CASGPTPFYEQYF.

V usage is TRBV7-2 and J usage is TRBJ2-5, with 7 bases aligning to TRBD1. V shed 4 bases, J shed 3 bases, and the junction held 5 bases outside the gene matches. CDR3 length equals 14 residues. Germline V gene lookup returns CDR1 SGHTA and CDR2 FQGNSA. The CDR3 DNA follows: TGTGCCAGCAGCTACGGACAGGAAAAAGAGACCCAGTACTTC. As protein: CASSYGQEKETQYF.

This clone has a single count. This chain links TRBV6-5 with TRBJ1-1, with D perhaps matching TRBD1 (6 bases). Per germline, CDR1 MNHEY and CDR2 SVGAGI. V dropped 2 bases and J dropped 1 base, with 11 bases sitting between them. The CDR3 has 15 residues. The CDR3 coding sequence is TGTGCCAGCAGTTACCGGACAGATCGGAACACTGAAGCTTTCTTT. It is translated as CASSYRTDRNTEAFF.

The chain carries TRBV6-6 and TRBJ2-3, with D perhaps TRBD2 (7 bases). V was pared by 7 bases and J by 1 base, with 15 bases between. Germline V gene data show CDR1 as MNHNY and CDR2 as SVGAGI (reference sequence). This CDR3 is built from 15 residues. CDR3 amino acids: CASISGAGGTDTQYF. The CDR3, as DNA: TGTGCCAGCATCTCGGGGGCGGGGGGCACAGATACGCAGTATTTT.

This CDR3 reads CASSKGGGCGTEAFF. CDR3 sequence (DNA): TGTGCCAGCAGCAAAGGAGGGGGCTGTGGCACTGAAGCTTTCTTT. The rearrangement joins TRBV21-1 to TRBJ1-1; TRBD1 was called by the table and not checked on the DNA. TRBV21-1 is given as a pseudogene. CDR3 length: 15 residues.

The V call is TRBV7-3, the J call TRBJ2-2, with 10 bases aligning to TRBD1. Germline loops: CDR1 SGHTA, CDR2 FQGTGA. V lost 3 bases and J lost 7; bases outside the gene matches: 5. This CDR3 spans 15 amino acids. The CDR3 DNA is TGTGCCAGCAGCTTCCCGGGACAGGGGAACGGGGAGCTGTTTTTT. Its protein product is CASSFPGQGNGELFF.

V and J are TRBV11-2 and TRBJ2-3, with TRBD2 as a possible D gene (5 bases). Germline CDR1 reads SGHAT; CDR2 reads FQNNGV. The CDR3 extends over 14 amino acids. V shed 5 bases and J shed 4 bases, with 13 bases lying between them. CDR3 amino acids: CASSHGVDADTQYF. The CDR3 DNA is TGTGCCAGCAGCCACGGGGTAGACGCAGATACGCAGTATTTT.

This clone has only one observation. The V and J genes are TRBV27 and TRBJ2-5; no clear D gene. Germline V lookup: CDR1 MNHEY, CDR2 SMNVEV (reference sequence). V lost 6 bases and J 5 bases, leaving 10 bases between the germline ends. This CDR3 region has 12 residues. DNA for the CDR3: TGTGCCAGCAGCCCCACCGAGGAGACCCAGTACTTC. Encoded protein: CASSPTEETQYF.

The sample holds one count of this clone. The rearrangement uses TRBV5-4 and TRBJ2-5; 10 positions match TRBD2. The CDR3 has 18 amino acids. Germline V gene lookup returns CDR1 SGHNT and CDR2 YYREEE (reference sequence). V shed 0 bases, J shed 3 bases, and the junction held 11 bases outside the gene matches. CDR3 coding DNA: TGTGCCAGCAGCTTGGTGGCTAGCGGGAGAATGGGGGAAGAGACCCAGTACTTC. This codes for CASSLVASGRMGEETQYF.

The chain combines TRBV7-8 with TRBJ1-3; D might be TRBD1 (6 bases). V was cut by 1 base and J by 3 bases, with 16 bases left in between. The CDR3 is made up of 17 amino acids. CDR1 is SGHVS, CDR2 FQNEAQ, per germline. CDR3 nucleotides: TGTGCCAGCAGCTTAGAAATAACAGGGACCCGTGGAAACACCATATATTTT. Its translation is CASSLEITGTRGNTIYF.

This clone was seen a handful of times. The chain is built from TRBV29-1 and TRBJ1-1; 7 bases agree with TRBD1. Germline V CDR1 and CDR2: SQVTM, ANQGSEA. The V segment lost 4 bases and the J segment 0 bases; nucleotides outside the gene matches: 5. The CDR3 contains 14 residues. CDR3 protein: CSVVATGMNTEAFF. The CDR3 bases are TGCAGCGTTGTAGCGACAGGGATGAACACTGAAGCTTTCTTT.

The chain combines TRBV7-9 with TRBJ1-4; 7 bases line up with TRBD1. The germline V gene encodes CDR1 SEHNR and CDR2 FQNEAQ (reference sequence). With V trimmed by 5 bases and J by 0 bases, 9 bases remained unmatched. The CDR3 has 17 amino acids. The CDR3 DNA follows: TGTGCCAGCAGCCCCCGACAGGGCCCAGCAACTAATGAAAAACTGTTTTTT. Amino acids: CASSPRQGPATNEKLFF.

V is TRBV5-1 and J is TRBJ2-1; 7 bases line up with TRBD1. V shed 2 bases and J 4 bases; nucleotides not matched to a gene: 3. Germline V gene lookup returns CDR1 SGHRS and CDR2 YFSETQ. This CDR3 contains 14 residues. CDR3 sequence (DNA): TGCGCCAGCAGCTTAGGGACAGAATACAATGAGCAGTTCTTC. Its translation: CASSLGTEYNEQFF.

This clone has a handful of counts. This chain joins TRBV10-1 and TRBJ2-1; 8 positions agree with TRBD1. Trimming removed 6 bases from V and 8 bases from J; junction bases left unmatched: 9. Looked up from germline, CDR1 is WNHNN and CDR2 is SYGVQD (reference sequence). The CDR3 is 14 amino acids. The CDR3 is CASRDYDRGHEQFF. CDR3 DNA: TGCGCCAGCAGAGATTACGACAGGGGCCATGAGCAGTTCTTC.

The chain links TRBV5-1 to TRBJ2-3; D call uncertain. The CDR3 has 12 residues. CDR1 is SGHRS and CDR2 is YFSETQ in the germline V gene. The V gene lost 1 base and the J gene lost 5 bases, with 5 bases spanning the gap. The CDR3 region is CASSLSIDTQYF. CDR3 DNA sequence: TGCGCCAGCAGCTTGTCCATAGATACGCAGTATTTT. Looking up the rest from reference TRBV5-1 and TRBJ2-3 gives the full variable domain: KAGVTQTPRYLIKTRGQQVTLSCSPISGHRSVSWYQQTPGQGLQFLFEYFSETQRNKGNFPGRFSGRQFSNSRSEMNVSTLELGDSALYLCASSLSIDTQYFGPGTRLTVL.

J is TRBJ1-6 and V is TRBV13, with 9 positions matching TRBD1. The CDR3 runs 17 residues. With V trimmed by 4 bases and J by 8 bases, 12 bases remained unmatched. Looked up from germline, CDR1 is PRHDT and CDR2 is FYEKMQ (reference sequence). CDR3 in amino acids: CASSSNMGQGGHSPLHF. CDR3 DNA: TGTGCCAGCAGCTCCAACATGGGACAGGGAGGGCATTCACCCCTCCACTTT.

This clone was detected only once. The V call is TRBV7-2, the J call TRBJ1-2, with D unclear. This CDR3 is built from 14 residues. CDR1 and CDR2 (germline): SGHTA, FQGNSA. The V and J ends lost 5 bases and 1 base respectively, with 11 bases between them. The CDR3 reads CASSPGDLNYGYTF. CDR3 nucleotides: TGTGCCAGCAGCCCCGGGGATCTTAACTATGGCTACACCTTC.

The chain couples TRBV30 to TRBJ1-2, with 9 positions matching TRBD1. With V trimmed by 3 bases and J by 6 bases, 8 bases remained unmatched. The CDR3 is 14 residues long. Germline V gene sequence: CDR1 GTSNPN, CDR2 SVGIG (reference sequence). This chain's CDR3 is CAWSPGQGTHGYTF. CDR3 DNA: TGTGCCTGGAGCCCCGGACAGGGGACTCATGGCTACACCTTC.

This chain uses TRBV11-3 with TRBJ2-7; D perhaps matches TRBD1 (6 bases). This CDR3 is 17 amino acids long. In germline, CDR1 is SGHNT, CDR2 YENEEA. V was shortened by 5 bases and J by 2 bases, with 22 bases between the two germline ends. The CDR3 is CASSGTPKVWSTYEQYF. In DNA, the CDR3 is TGTGCCAGCAGCGGGACACCCAAGGTGTGGTCGACCTACGAGCAGTACTTC. Drawing the rest from reference TRBV11-3 and TRBJ2-7, the complete variable domain is EAGVVQSPRYKIIEKKQPVAFWCNPISGHNTLYWYLQNLGQGPELLIRYENEEAVDDSQLPKDRFSAERLKGVDSTLKIQPAELGDSAVYLCASSGTPKVWSTYEQYFGPGTRLTVT.

The V and J genes are TRBV7-9 and TRBJ1-6; D is possibly TRBD1 (6 bases). The CDR3 spans 15 residues. The germline V gene encodes CDR1 SEHNR and CDR2 FQNEAQ (reference sequence). With 4 bases removed from V and 4 bases from J, the gap between germline ends came to 11 bases. CDR3 sequence (DNA): TGTGCCAGCAGCTCAACAGGGAATTATAATTCACCCCTCCACTTT. Protein sequence: CASSSTGNYNSPLHF.

In regard to this clone: Mismatch with germline at one junction end may stem from a read error. J is TRBJ2-2 and V is TRBV6-5; D perhaps matches TRBD1 (5 bases). Germline assignment: CDR1 MNHEY and CDR2 SVGAGI. This CDR3 is built from 14 residues. The CDR3 bases are TGTGCCAGCAGCCGAGATCCGACAGCCGGCGAGCTGTTTTTT. Protein product: CASSRDPTAGELFF.

This clone has at least ten counts. The rearrangement joins TRBV5-1 to TRBJ2-7, with D possibly TRBD2 on 6 matching bases. The CDR3 extends over 18 amino acids. V dropped 0 bases and J dropped 6 bases, with 25 bases sitting between them. Germline loops: CDR1 SGHRS, CDR2 YFSETQ. For the CDR3, the DNA is TGCGCCAGCAGCTTGGTATGGCGGGAAAGTGGGGTAATCTCCGAGCAGTACTTC. It codes for CASSLVWRESGVISEQYF. Drawing the rest from reference TRBV5-1 and TRBJ2-7, the complete variable domain is KAGVTQTPRYLIKTRGQQVTLSCSPISGHRSVSWYQQTPGQGLQFLFEYFSETQRNKGNFPGRFSGRQFSNSRSEMNVSTLELGDSALYLCASSLVWRESGVISEQYFGPGTRLTVT.

This chain joins TRBV27 and TRBJ2-7, with unresolved D. V dropped 2 bases and J dropped 3 bases, with 8 bases sitting between them. Germline CDR1 is MNHEY and CDR2 is SMNVEV (reference sequence). CDR3 length: 13 amino acids. The CDR3 loop reads CASSLARHYEQYF. The CDR3 coding sequence is TGTGCCAGCAGTTTAGCCAGACACTACGAGCAGTACTTC.

J is TRBJ2-7 and V is TRBV9; TRBD2 aligns across 7 bases. Losses at the gene ends were 0 bases for V and 4 bases for J; bases not matched to a gene: 10. CDR1 SGDLS and CDR2 YYNGEE come from the germline V gene. The CDR3 spans 16 residues. The CDR3 here is CASSVEREGREYEQYF. Here the CDR3 DNA reads TGTGCCAGCAGCGTAGAGAGGGAGGGCCGAGAATACGAGCAGTACTTC.

The chain has TRBV7-2 and TRBJ1-6; D gene ambiguous. CDR3 length: 14 amino acids. V lost 4 bases, J lost 9 bases, and 13 bases lay in between. Germline CDR1 SGHTA, CDR2 FQGNSA. In nucleotides, the CDR3 is TGTGCCAGCAGCTCGGTCATTGGGCGTTCACCCCTCCACTTT. It encodes CASSSVIGRSPLHF.